This T cell receptor beta chain was found in a study of blood T cell repertoires in COVID-19. Study background: COVID-19 samples, acute and convalescent, were from the United States, Italy and Spain. Sources were T cells, B-cell-depleted T cells, or PBMCs; the material itself was cDNA or gDNA.

Authors' methods: From reference gene primer amplification, estimates of nucleated cell counts were derived. Clones were sequenced by immunoSEQ multiplex PCR, and TCRdb holds only the in-frame ones, with some missing. V, J and clone size are taken as reported in that table, and D and trimming were inferred from the DNA itself. The sample consists of about 99,000 clones, more than 75% of them appearing once. The CDR3 covers 18 residues. The germline V and J ends were trimmed by 4 bases and 4 bases, with 24 bases remaining between them. Germline loops: CDR1 KGHDR, CDR2 SFDVKD. This sequence was found in a man aged 45-65 years with acute or convalescent COVID-19. Sample: peripheral blood. This chain uses TRBV24-1 with TRBJ2-5; tentative D call: TRBD1 (5 bases). In DNA, the CDR3 is TGTGCCACCAGTGAACGATATGGGGCCTCATCCTGGGTAGAGACCCAGTACTTC. This gives the protein CATSERYGASSWVETQYF.